A selection of T cell receptor beta chains follows, all from one sample in a study of cytomegalovirus exposure and HLA in healthy donors. TCRdb keeps only in-frame clones here, not all; method: immunoSEQ multiplex PCR. This table has 130,000 or so clones, about 90% appearing once. Sequenced: PBMCs. The source of these receptors is a young woman in good health and CMV-seronegative. Each CDR3 is given with its conserved first and last residue. The order of the fields is D gene, V gene, J gene, clone size, CDR3 protein, CDR3 DNA. The D gene is left open where the match is weak. Clone size appears in some rows only: once, few, many, or a class for an expanded clone.

d_gene: TRBD1; v_gene: TRBV9; j_gene: TRBJ1-1; abundance: NA; CDR3aa: CASSARTGAEAFF; CDR3nt: TGTGCCAGCAGCGCTCGGACAGGGGCTGAAGCTTTCTTT
d_gene: NA; v_gene: TRBV6-1; j_gene: TRBJ2-7; abundance: NA; CDR3aa: CASSEGQRDEQYF; CDR3nt: TGTGCCAGCAGTGAGGGTCAGCGGGACGAGCAGTACTTC
d_gene: NA; v_gene: TRBV6-1; j_gene: TRBJ1-4; abundance: NA; CDR3aa: CASSEPRRPTNEKLFF; CDR3nt: TGTGCCAGCAGCGAACCAAGGCGGCCAACTAATGAAAAACTGTTTTTT
d_gene: NA; v_gene: TRBV11-3; j_gene: TRBJ1-4; abundance: once; CDR3aa: CASSLGVGSTNEKLFF; CDR3nt: TGTGCCAGCAGCTTAGGGGTGGGCTCCACTAATGAAAAACTGTTTTTT
d_gene: TRBD2; v_gene: TRBV28; j_gene: TRBJ2-7; abundance: NA; CDR3aa: CASRAGLAGTYEQYF; CDR3nt: TGTGCCAGCAGGGCGGGACTAGCGGGGACCTACGAGCAGTACTTC
d_gene: TRBD1; v_gene: TRBV10-2; j_gene: TRBJ1-2; abundance: NA; CDR3aa: CASSQGADLYGYTF; CDR3nt: TGCGCCAGCAGTCAGGGGGCCGACCTCTATGGCTACACCTTC
d_gene: TRBD2; v_gene: TRBV6-5; j_gene: TRBJ2-5; abundance: NA; CDR3aa: CASSYAGVQETQYF; CDR3nt: TGTGCCAGCAGTTATGCGGGAGTTCAAGAGACCCAGTACTTC
d_gene: TRBD1; v_gene: TRBV19; j_gene: TRBJ2-5; abundance: NA; CDR3aa: CASSIEAGQGQETQYF; CDR3nt: TGTGCCAGTAGTATAGAGGCGGGACAGGGACAAGAGACCCAGTACTTC
d_gene: TRBD1; v_gene: TRBV7-2; j_gene: TRBJ2-5; abundance: NA; CDR3aa: CASSLARTGEVKTQYF; CDR3nt: TGTGCCAGCAGCTTAGCACGGACAGGGGAGGTGAAGACCCAGTACTTC
d_gene: TRBD2; v_gene: TRBV7-6; j_gene: TRBJ2-5; abundance: few; CDR3aa: CASSPLAGGPTTQYF; CDR3nt: TGTGCCAGCAGCCCTCTAGCGGGAGGGCCCACAACCCAGTACTTC
d_gene: TRBD2; v_gene: TRBV2; j_gene: TRBJ2-5; abundance: NA; CDR3aa: CASSRGGTSGSRVTQYF; CDR3nt: TGTGCCAGCAGTCGAGGAGGGACTAGCGGGAGCCGGGTGACCCAGTACTTC
d_gene: NA; v_gene: TRBV2; j_gene: TRBJ2-7; abundance: NA; CDR3aa: CASSQDTYEQYF; CDR3nt: TGTGCCAGCAGTCAAGACACCTACGAGCAGTACTTC